The 30 T cell receptor beta chains reported below all come from one sample, sequenced in a study of T cell repertoires in cytomegalovirus infection. TCRdb ran MiXCR on the reads and lists one entry per CDR3 protein. The table includes approximately 500,000 distinct CDR3 sequences, over 9% detected once. The sequenced sample consisted of PBMCs. These receptors all come from a human donor in good health (CMV status not recorded). Some clones in this sample may be carry-over from other donors' samples.

This clonotype has ten or more counts. The V call is TRBV7-6, the J call TRBJ2-2, with 9 nucleotides matching TRBD2. CDR3 length: 16 residues. V trimming: 5 bases; J trimming: 4 bases; junction bases outside the gene matches: 8. Germline loops: CDR1 SGHVS, CDR2 FNYEAQ. The CDR3, as DNA: TGTGCCAGCAGCCCCCTAGGCGGGGGGGCCACCGGGGAGCTGTTTTTT. Translating it yields CASSPLGGGATGELFF.

The sample holds many counts of this clonotype. The gene calls are TRBV7-9 and TRBJ2-3; D may be TRBD2 (6 bases). The CDR3 runs to 15 residues. Trimming removed 5 bases from V and 1 base from J, with 13 bases in between. Germline CDR1 reads SEHNR; CDR2 reads FQNEAQ (reference sequence). CDR3 sequence: CASSPLGGGTDTQYF. Here the CDR3 DNA reads TGTGCCAGCAGCCCCCTGGGAGGTGGCACAGATACGCAGTATTTT. Full variable domain (remainder filled in from reference TRBV7-9 and TRBJ2-3): DTGVSQNPRHKITKRGQNVTFRCDPISEHNRLYWYRQTLGQGPEFLTYFQNEAQLEKSRLLSDRFSAERPKGSFSTLEIQRTEQGDSAMYLCASSPLGGGTDTQYFGPGTRLTVL.

In this sample, this clonotype turned up a few times. The chain employs TRBV3-1 and TRBJ1-1, with D perhaps TRBD1 (5 bases). The CDR3 loop spans 14 amino acids. V shed 3 bases and J shed 3 bases, with 11 bases lying between them. CDR1 is LGHDT, CDR2 YNNKEL, per germline (reference sequence). CDR3 region: CASSHSRGDTEAFF. The CDR3 nucleotides are TGTGCCAGCAGCCATTCAAGGGGCGACACTGAAGCTTTCTTT. The entire variable domain, with the rest obtained from reference TRBV3-1 and TRBJ1-1, is as follows: DTAVSQTPKYLVTQMGNDKSIKCEQNLGHDTMYWYKQDSKKFLKIMFSYNNKELIINETVPNRFSPKSPDKAHLNLHINSLELGDSAVYFCASSHSRGDTEAFFGQGTRLTVV.

The chain uses TRBV20-1 and TRBJ1-2, with 8 bases aligning to TRBD1. The J segment lost 2 bases and the V segment lost 4 bases, leaving 6 bases of the junction unmatched. Germline CDR1 is DFQATT and CDR2 is SNEGSKA (reference sequence). CDR3 length: 14 amino acids. DNA for the CDR3: TGCAGTGCTACAAAGACAGGGGAGAACTATGGCTACACCTTC. Translated, it gives CSATKTGENYGYTF.

V and J are TRBV5-1 and TRBJ2-3; the match to TRBD2 covers 7 bases. CDR3 length: 16 residues. Germline V lookup: CDR1 SGHRS, CDR2 YFSETQ. Germline trimming cut 0 bases from V and 0 bases from J; bases unmatched to any gene: 4. CDR3 sequence reads: CASSLERTRSTDTQYF. The CDR3 coding sequence is TGCGCCAGCAGCTTGGAAAGGACTAGAAGCACAGATACGCAGTATTTT.

The J gene is TRBJ2-7, the V gene TRBV10-3; D is perhaps TRBD1 (5 bases). There are 13 residues in the CDR3. CDR1 is ENHRY and CDR2 is SYGVKD in the germline V gene. Trimming pared 6 bases from V and 2 bases from J, leaving 11 bases between. CDR3 region: CAIRQIGAYEQYF. DNA for the CDR3: TGTGCCATCAGACAGATAGGGGCCTACGAGCAGTACTTC.

Remarks on this clonotype: A junction end diverges from the germline sequence, so it may reflect a read error. This sequence joins TRBV5-1 and TRBJ2-2, with 7 bases that match TRBD1. The CDR3 is 14 residues long. Germline CDR1 is SGHRS and CDR2 is YFSETQ. This CDR3 is CASSLGQDSGEPFF. CDR3 DNA sequence: TGCGCCAGCAGCCTAGGACAGGACTCCGGGGAGCCGTTTTTT.

This clonotype appeared many times. This rearrangement joins TRBV7-2 to TRBJ1-5; 8 bases match TRBD1. Trimming cost V 5 bases and J 5 bases; bases outside gene matches: 11. CDR3 length: 16 residues. The germline V gene has CDR1 SGHTA and CDR2 FQGNSA. The CDR3 loop is CASSRDRGSYHQPQHF. The CDR3 DNA sequence: TGTGCCAGCAGCCGCGACAGGGGATCCTATCATCAGCCCCAGCATTTT.

This chain joins TRBV15 and TRBJ2-1, with TRBD1 matching over 7 bases. CDR1 LNHNV and CDR2 YYDKDF come from the germline V gene (reference sequence). V lost 3 bases and J lost 4; bases outside the gene matches: 6. The CDR3 spans 15 residues. The CDR3 is CATSSGQALYNEQFF. The CDR3 DNA follows: TGTGCCACCAGCAGCGGACAGGCCCTGTACAATGAGCAGTTCTTC.

This clonotype occurred many times. V and J are TRBV6-1 and TRBJ1-4; 7 nucleotides line up with TRBD1. The V gene's germline CDR1 is MNHNS and CDR2 SASEGT. V lost 3 bases to trimming and J lost 0 bases; unmatched junction nucleotides: 13. The CDR3 has 19 residues. CDR3 amino acids: CASSDTGDLSLTTNEKLFF. The CDR3 DNA is TGTGCCAGCAGTGACACAGGGGACCTTTCACTTACAACTAATGAAAAACTGTTTTTT.

This clonotype has at least ten counts. This sequence joins TRBV7-2 and TRBJ2-1; 7 nucleotides agree with TRBD2. Germline loops: CDR1 SGHTA, CDR2 FQGNSA. This CDR3 is 18 amino acids long. The junction had 15 bases not matched to a gene; V was cut back by 7 bases and J by 0 bases. In DNA form, the CDR3 reads TGTGCCAGCATCTGGGAGCGGGAACTGCGCTTCTCCTACAATGAGCAGTTCTTC. It encodes CASIWERELRFSYNEQFF. Drawing the rest from reference TRBV7-2 and TRBJ2-1, the complete variable domain is GAGVSQSPSNKVTEKGKDVELRCDPISGHTALYWYRQSLGQGLEFLIYFQGNSAPDKSGLPSDRFSAERTGGSVSTLTIQRTQQEDSAVYLCASIWERELRFSYNEQFFGPGTRLTVL.

This clonotype was counted between two and nine times. V is TRBV7-3 and J is TRBJ2-7, with a weak D call TRBD2 (6 bases). V dropped 3 bases and J dropped 4 bases, with 10 bases sitting between them. This CDR3 region has 13 residues. From germline, CDR1 is SGHTA and CDR2 FQGTGA. CDR3 in DNA: TGTGCCAGCAGCTTGGAGGGACGTTACGAGCAGTACTTC. As protein: CASSLEGRYEQYF. Full variable domain (missing parts from reference TRBV7-3 and TRBJ2-7): GAGVSQTPSNKVTEKGKYVELRCDPISGHTALYWYRQSLGQGPEFLIYFQGTGAADDSGLPNDRFFAVRPEGSVSTLKIQRTERGDSAVYLCASSLEGRYEQYFGPGTRLTVT.

This clonotype was observed at least ten times. This chain links TRBV28 with TRBJ1-4; D not resolved. CDR1 MDHEN and CDR2 SYDVKM come from the germline V gene. CDR3 size: 12 residues. Between the trimmed V and J ends, which lost 10 bases and 3 bases, there was a span of 9 bases. CDR3 nucleotide sequence: TGTGCCACCCGGGCAGCTAATGAAAAACTGTTTTTT. Encoded protein: CATRAANEKLFF.

The sample holds many counts of this clonotype. The chain combines TRBV5-4 with TRBJ2-7; 11 nucleotides align to TRBD2. Germline V gene data show CDR1 as SGHNT and CDR2 as YYREEE (reference sequence). There are 18 residues in the CDR3. Trimming took 4 bases from V and 0 from J; bases not matched to a gene: 12. For the CDR3, the DNA is TGTGCCAGCAGCCCATCTAGCGGGGGGCCCTTAAGCTCCTACGAGCAGTACTTC. Translated, it gives CASSPSSGGPLSSYEQYF.

The sample holds many counts of this clonotype. The chain recombines TRBV5-8 with TRBJ2-5, with 7 bases matching TRBD1. Germline CDR1 reads SGHTS; CDR2 reads YDEGEE. CDR3 length: 17 residues. The J segment lost 1 base and the V segment lost 3 bases, leaving 12 bases of the junction unmatched. The CDR3 reads CASSSPTNDRAQETQYF. The CDR3 DNA reads as TGTGCCAGCAGCTCACCTACGAACGACAGGGCCCAAGAGACCCAGTACTTC.

This clonotype was observed at least ten times. The chain recombines TRBV6-1 with TRBJ2-1; possibly TRBD1 for D (6 bases). The CDR3 is 11 residues long. CDR1 is MNHNS, CDR2 SASEGT, per germline. Trimming left V 5 bases short and J 8 bases short, with 7 bases between. CDR3 sequence (DNA): TGTGCCAGCAGTAGGGGGTATGAGCAGTTCTTC. Residues: CASSRGYEQFF.

This clonotype came up many times. The rearrangement uses TRBV4-1 and TRBJ1-4; D may be TRBD1 (5 bases). This CDR3 spans 14 amino acids. Trimming took 2 bases from V and 7 from J, leaving 11 bases between them. Germline V gives CDR1 MGHRA, CDR2 YSYEKL. CDR3 coding DNA: TGCGCCAGCAGCCAAACAGGAGGGTCTGAAAAACTGTTTTTT. Translating gives CASSQTGGSEKLFF.

This clonotype showed up many times. The chain uses TRBV5-5 and TRBJ2-3; possibly TRBD1 or TRBD2 for D (6 bases each). This CDR3 has 16 residues. Germline CDR1 and CDR2: SGHKS and YYEKEE (reference sequence). The V and J ends lost 0 bases and 1 base respectively, with 12 bases between them. The CDR3 DNA reads as TGTGCCAGCAGCTTGGCGGGGGCAGGGGGCACAGATACGCAGTATTTT. It specifies CASSLAGAGGTDTQYF.

In this sample, this clonotype turned up many times. V usage is TRBV2 and J usage is TRBJ1-1; D might be TRBD1 (6 bases). The CDR3 is made up of 14 amino acids. In germline, CDR1 is SNHLY, CDR2 FYNNEI. Trimming took off 8 bases at V and 0 bases at J, with 13 bases between the two ends. CDR3: CASPVGGLNTEAFF. DNA of the CDR3: TGTGCCAGCCCCGTTGGGGGCCTGAACACTGAAGCTTTCTTT.

This clonotype was counted at least ten times. This chain connects TRBV7-8 to TRBJ2-5, with 10 bases lining up with TRBD1. The CDR3 contains 19 residues. Germline V CDR1 and CDR2: SGHVS, FQNEAQ. Trimming at V came to 5 bases and at J to 0 bases, leaving 15 bases not matched to a gene. The CDR3 sequence: CASSAFPPPGQGYQETQYF. As DNA, the CDR3 is TGTGCCAGCAGCGCCTTCCCTCCTCCGGGACAGGGGTACCAAGAGACCCAGTACTTC.

This clonotype occurred a few times. The chain joins TRBV5-1 to TRBJ1-5; no clear D gene. The CDR3 is 14 residues long. Per the germline V gene, CDR1 is SGHRS and CDR2 is YFSETQ. Trimming removed 6 bases at V and 2 bases at J, with 12 bases between. Here the CDR3 reads CASNPPWGNQPQHF. The CDR3 DNA follows: TGCGCCAGCAACCCCCCCTGGGGCAATCAGCCCCAGCATTTT. The whole variable domain, remainder taken from reference TRBV5-1 and TRBJ1-5, is KAGVTQTPRYLIKTRGQQVTLSCSPISGHRSVSWYQQTPGQGLQFLFEYFSETQRNKGNFPGRFSGRQFSNSRSEMNVSTLELGDSALYLCASNPPWGNQPQHFGDGTRLSIL.

This clonotype was detected many times. In nucleotides, the CDR3 is TGCAGTGCTAGAGATCCCCTAGCGGGGACATTCCAAGAGACCCAGTACTTC. Its protein is CSARDPLAGTFQETQYF. The gene calls are TRBV20-1 and TRBJ2-5; 9 bases align to TRBD2. The CDR3 is 17 amino acids. Per the germline V gene, CDR1 is DFQATT and CDR2 is SNEGSKA (reference sequence). After removal of 0 bases from V and 1 base from J, the junction contained 9 bases not matched to a gene.

This sequence joins TRBV20-1 and TRBJ1-2; 9 bases line up with TRBD1. Germline assignment: CDR1 DFQATT and CDR2 SNEGSKA (reference sequence). This CDR3 comprises 10 residues. V shed 3 bases, J shed 12 bases, and the junction held 2 bases outside the gene matches. For the CDR3, the DNA is TGCAGTGCTAGGGACAGGGGCCACACCTTC. It specifies CSARDRGHTF.

This clonotype was recorded at least ten times. In DNA form, the CDR3 reads TGTGCCAGCAGTTACTCGGGGTTCGGCGAAAGGAGGGAGACCCAGTACTTC. Protein product: CASSYSGFGERRETQYF. The rearrangement links TRBV6-5 to TRBJ2-5; tentative D call: TRBD2 (5 bases). The CDR3 loop spans 17 amino acids. In germline, CDR1 is MNHEY, CDR2 SVGAGI. Trimming left V 0 bases short and J 5 bases short, with 19 bases between.

This clonotype was recorded at least ten times. The CDR3 here is CASSSQREIDEQYF. In DNA, the CDR3 is TGTGCCAGCAGCTCTCAGCGGGAGATAGACGAGCAGTACTTC. The J gene is TRBJ2-7, the V gene TRBV7-2; TRBD2 aligns across 8 bases. The CDR3 spans 14 residues. CDR1 and CDR2 from the germline V gene are SGHTA and FQGNSA. V was clipped by 4 bases and J by 5 bases; unmatched bases: 7. The complete variable domain, with remaining parts taken from reference TRBV7-2 and TRBJ2-7, reads GAGVSQSPSNKVTEKGKDVELRCDPISGHTALYWYRQSLGQGLEFLIYFQGNSAPDKSGLPSDRFSAERTGGSVSTLTIQRTQQEDSAVYLCASSSQREIDEQYFGPGTRLTVT.

For the CDR3, the DNA is TGTGCCAGTAGTATAGGGGGGACAGGTTCGAGCACTGAAGCTTTCTTT. Protein product: CASSIGGTGSSTEAFF. The chain carries TRBV19 and TRBJ1-1; 8 nucleotides align to TRBD1. Germline trimming cut 1 base from V and 4 bases from J; bases unmatched to any gene: 8. Germline V gene lookup returns CDR1 LNHDA and CDR2 SQIVND (reference sequence). The CDR3 contains 16 residues.

This clonotype was detected many times. Mismatch with germline at one junction end may stem from a read error. The gene calls are TRBV11-2 and TRBJ2-1; weak D call: TRBD2 (5 bases). CDR3 length: 17 residues. CDR1 SGHAT and CDR2 FQNNGV come from the germline V gene. The DNA for the CDR3 is TGTGCCAGCAGCTTATTCGGACGGCGGGCCTCCAACAATGAGCAGTTCTTC. This codes for CASSLFGRRASNNEQFF.

This clonotype was counted many times. The rearrangement joins TRBV12-3 or TRBV12-4 to TRBJ2-1, with 9 bases identical to TRBD2. The length of the CDR3 is 15 residues. After removal of 2 bases from V and 6 bases from J, the junction contained 5 bases not matched to a gene. Here the CDR3 reads CASSLSTSGFNEQFF. The CDR3 region has the DNA TGTGCCAGCAGTTTATCTACTAGCGGGTTCAATGAGCAGTTCTTC.

At least ten counts were recorded for this clonotype. This chain joins TRBV10-3 and TRBJ1-1; 7 positions agree with TRBD1. The CDR3 runs 14 residues. Germline lookup yields CDR1 ENHRY and CDR2 SYGVKD. With V trimmed by 4 bases and J by 0 bases, 2 bases remained unmatched. CDR3 DNA: TGTGCCATCAGTGGACAGGGTTTGAACACTGAAGCTTTCTTT. This encodes CAISGQGLNTEAFF.

This clonotype has at least ten counts. The chain recombines TRBV6-1 with TRBJ2-5; 7 bases map to TRBD1. This CDR3 contains 14 residues. The V gene end was trimmed by 7 bases and the J gene end by 5 bases; junction bases not matched to a gene: 10. Germline CDR1 MNHNS, CDR2 SASEGT. The CDR3 DNA is TGTGCCAGCAACCGAGGACAGGCCGGGGAGACCCAGTACTTC. Translated: CASNRGQAGETQYF.